The 30 T cell receptor beta chains given below trace back to one sample, sequenced in a study of T cell repertoires in cytomegalovirus infection (dated by TCRdb to the late 2010s). The intended sense of this specimen's treatment or condition label: in vitro stimulation with specific CMV peptide epitopes to enrich CMV-specific T cells. The run used an Illumina HiSeq 1500. TCRdb trimmed public reads at Q25 via fastp, called clones via MiXCR and kept in-frame beta chains. Every entry covers one CDR3 protein and lists the most common genes and DNA from its rows. Present in this sample are around 900,000 distinct CDR3 sequences, around 32% of which were seen just once. Of the sample, roughly 13% falls within the top ten clones. Their specific antigens are unknown. The source was cultured CD8+ T cells from PBMCs, collected from culture after CMV antigen stimulation. These receptors were collected from a human donor in good health (CMV status not recorded). Some clones in this sample may be carry-over from other donors' samples.

This clonotype was seen more than once but under ten times. The V gene is TRBV11-1, the J gene TRBJ2-1; 10 nucleotides match TRBD2. Germline lookup yields CDR1 SGHAT and CDR2 FQDESV (reference sequence). The ends lost 1 base at V and 2 bases at J; junction bases unmatched: 5. The CDR3 contains 17 residues. CDR3 amino acids: CASSLVGGLAAYNEQFF. CDR3 in DNA: TGTGCCAGCAGCTTAGTTGGCGGACTAGCGGCCTACAATGAGCAGTTCTTC.

The V gene is TRBV27, the J gene TRBJ1-1; no reliable D call. Germline V gives CDR1 MNHEY, CDR2 SMNVEV (reference sequence). The CDR3 totals 13 residues. The V end lost 5 bases, the J end lost 1 base, and 8 bases lay between the germline ends. The CDR3 DNA sequence: TGTGCCAGCAGTCTCCACGGGAACACTGAAGCTTTCTTT. Amino acids: CASSLHGNTEAFF.

Only a few counts were recorded for this clonotype. The CDR3 DNA sequence: TGTGCCAGCAGTTTACCTCAATCAAGGCCAAACTATGGCTACACCTTC. This translates into CASSLPQSRPNYGYTF. The J gene is TRBJ1-2, the V gene TRBV12-3 or TRBV12-4; no definite D call. Trimming cost V 2 bases and J 2 bases, with 15 bases left between them. The CDR3 length is 16 residues.

The sample holds a few counts of this clonotype. This chain links TRBV15 with TRBJ2-1; 13 bases are shared with TRBD2. The CDR3 is 15 residues long. In germline, CDR1 is LNHNV, CDR2 YYDKDF (reference sequence). Trimming removed 8 bases from V and 4 bases from J; junction bases left unmatched: 5. Written as DNA, the CDR3 is TGTGCCACCTGTCCGACTAGCGGGGGGTACAATGAGCAGTTCTTC. Protein product: CATCPTSGGYNEQFF.

The J gene is TRBJ2-1, the V gene TRBV6-2 or TRBV6-3; a possible D gene is TRBD2 (6 bases). V dropped 9 bases and J dropped 8 bases, with 20 bases sitting between them. Germline V gene lookup returns CDR1 MNHEY and CDR2 SVGEGT. The CDR3 is made up of 14 amino acids. The CDR3 loop reads CASGGLAFQDEQFF. The CDR3, as DNA: TGTGCCAGTGGGGGTCTAGCGTTTCAGGATGAGCAGTTCTTC.

The chain combines TRBV20-1 with TRBJ2-7, with TRBD1 matching over 7 bases. V was pared by 8 bases and J by 3 bases, with 10 bases of the junction left unmatched. Germline V gene data show CDR1 as DFQATT and CDR2 as SNEGSKA (reference sequence). The CDR3 covers 13 residues. CDR3 loop: CSTPRGRGYEQYF. The CDR3 DNA reads as TGCAGTACCCCCAGGGGGAGAGGCTACGAGCAGTACTTC.

The chain carries TRBV29-1 and TRBJ1-1; 12 bases are a match to TRBD1. This CDR3 comprises 13 residues. The germline V gene encodes CDR1 SQVTM and CDR2 ANQGSEA. V shed 5 bases, J shed 8 bases, and the junction held 6 bases outside the gene matches. CDR3 bases: TGCAGCGTTTCTTTTGGGACAGGGGGCGAAGCTTTCTTT. This codes for CSVSFGTGGEAFF.

This clonotype was counted between two and nine times. The chain couples TRBV7-2 to TRBJ2-2, with D uncertain. Trimming shortened V by 2 bases and J by 1 base, and 5 bases separated the two germline ends. This CDR3 has 14 residues. CDR1 and CDR2 (germline): SGHTA, FQGNSA. The CDR3 loop is CASSLTKNTGELFF. In DNA, the CDR3 is TGTGCCAGCAGCTTAACCAAGAACACCGGGGAGCTGTTTTTT.

This sequence joins TRBV19 and TRBJ1-5; possibly TRBD1 for D (5 bases). Germline CDR1 reads LNHDA; CDR2 reads SQIVND (reference sequence). The CDR3 is 15 residues long. The ends were cut back, 6 bases at V and 6 bases at J, with 18 bases in the middle. The CDR3 protein is CASSPQGSILQPQHF. The CDR3 DNA reads TGTGCCAGTAGCCCCCAGGGCTCGATTCTTCAGCCCCAGCATTTT.

This clonotype has a handful of counts. The chain is built from TRBV7-6 and TRBJ2-2; 9 bases agree with TRBD1. Germline V gene sequence: CDR1 SGHVS, CDR2 FNYEAQ. The V gene end was trimmed by 0 bases and the J gene end by 4 bases; junction bases not matched to a gene: 3. This CDR3 has 16 residues. The chain's CDR3 is CASSLAGTGSTGELFF. In nucleotides, the CDR3 is TGTGCCAGCAGCTTAGCCGGGACAGGGTCCACCGGGGAGCTGTTTTTT.

The V and J genes are TRBV6-6 and TRBJ2-3; D remains unclear. The V end lost 7 bases, the J end lost 0 bases, and 11 bases lay between the germline ends. The CDR3 consists of 14 residues. Germline-derived CDR1 and CDR2 are MNHNY and SVGAGI (reference sequence). The CDR3 coding sequence is TGTGCCAGCAAGAAGGGCCCCAGCACAGATACGCAGTATTTT. Translation: CASKKGPSTDTQYF.

V usage is TRBV20-1 and J usage is TRBJ2-7; D remains ambiguous. The CDR3 covers 11 residues. The V end was cut by 0 bases, the J end by 6 bases, with 6 bases between. Germline lookup yields CDR1 DFQATT and CDR2 SNEGSKA (reference sequence). CDR3 sequence (DNA): TGCAGTGCTAGAGAGGACCGCGAGCAGTACGTC. It is translated as CSAREDREQYV.

This clonotype was seen at least ten times. The rearrangement uses TRBV7-9 and TRBJ1-1, with D perhaps matching TRBD1 (5 bases). V lost 6 bases, J lost 4 bases, and 6 bases lay in between. The CDR3 is 11 residues long. Per germline, CDR1 SEHNR and CDR2 FQNEAQ (reference sequence). CDR3 sequence reads: CASRRGTEAFF. The CDR3 DNA is TGTGCCAGCAGAAGGGGCACTGAAGCTTTCTTT.

This clonotype was recorded a few times. The gene calls are TRBV6-6 and TRBJ1-2, with a possible D match to TRBD1 (5 bases). V lost 0 bases and J 3 bases, leaving 11 bases between the germline ends. The CDR3 length is 15 residues. CDR1 MNHNY and CDR2 SVGAGI come from the germline V gene (reference sequence). CDR3 DNA sequence: TGTGCCAGCAGTTACTCAGTTGGGACCGACTATGGCTACACCTTC. Its protein is CASSYSVGTDYGYTF.

The chain joins TRBV7-8 to TRBJ2-2; D tentatively fits TRBD1 or TRBD2 (5 bases each). V lost 5 bases, J lost 0 bases, and 16 bases lay in between. The germline V gene has CDR1 SGHVS and CDR2 FQNEAQ. The CDR3 is made up of 17 amino acids. In DNA, the CDR3 is TGTGCCAGCAGCCCCCGGGACGGAGTACCGAACACCGGGGAGCTGTTTTTT. Its translation is CASSPRDGVPNTGELFF.

This sequence joins TRBV20-1 and TRBJ2-2; 9 nucleotides line up with TRBD1. V lost 0 bases, J lost 1 base, and 3 bases stayed unmatched. This CDR3 is built from 16 residues. Germline V gene sequence: CDR1 DFQATT, CDR2 SNEGSKA (reference sequence). CDR3 bases: TGCAGTGCTAGAGACCGACAGGGGGTGAACACCGGGGAGCTGTTTTTT. It yields the protein CSARDRQGVNTGELFF.

This clonotype was detected only a few times. V is TRBV9 and J is TRBJ2-3, with 9 bases that match TRBD2. The CDR3 runs to 16 residues. Germline V gene data show CDR1 as SGDLS and CDR2 as YYNGEE. Trimming took 2 bases from V and 1 from J; bases not matched to a gene: 5. The CDR3 region is CASSVHSGGRTDTQYF. In DNA form, the CDR3 reads TGTGCCAGCAGCGTTCATAGCGGGGGTCGCACAGATACGCAGTATTTT.

V usage is TRBV3-1 and J usage is TRBJ2-1; D might be TRBD2 (5 bases). V lost 0 bases, J lost 1 base, and 10 bases lay in between. The germline gives CDR1 LGHDT, CDR2 YNNKEL (reference sequence). This CDR3 contains 16 residues. The CDR3 loop is CASSQDLGSSYNEQFF. In DNA form, the CDR3 reads TGTGCCAGCAGCCAAGATCTGGGGAGTTCCTACAATGAGCAGTTCTTC.

This clonotype was observed a few times. The chain uses TRBV29-1 and TRBJ2-7, with D tentatively TRBD2 (6 bases). V was trimmed by 2 bases and J by 6 bases, leaving 11 bases between them. From germline, CDR1 is SQVTM and CDR2 ANQGSEA. This CDR3 has 12 residues. The CDR3 sequence: CSVEQEEGEQYF. The CDR3, as DNA: TGCAGCGTTGAACAGGAGGAGGGCGAGCAGTACTTC.

This sequence joins TRBV6-1 and TRBJ2-7; 8 bases agree with TRBD1. This CDR3 has 15 amino acids. Per germline, CDR1 MNHNS and CDR2 SASEGT. Trimming took 4 bases from V and 1 from J; bases not matched to a gene: 6. The CDR3 protein is CASSGQGFTSYEQYF. The CDR3 DNA reads as TGTGCCAGCAGTGGACAGGGGTTTACTTCCTACGAGCAGTACTTC.

The V gene is TRBV27, the J gene TRBJ2-3; D remains ambiguous. The V gene's germline CDR1 is MNHEY and CDR2 SMNVEV (reference sequence). This CDR3 has 15 amino acids. Trimming removed 3 bases from V and 0 bases from J, with 10 bases in between. Written as DNA, the CDR3 is TGTGCCAGCAGTTTTATTTCCCAAAGCACAGATACGCAGTATTTT. Protein: CASSFISQSTDTQYF.

The sample holds a few counts of this clonotype. The J gene is TRBJ1-2, the V gene TRBV7-6, with D uncertain. The CDR3 runs to 14 residues. Germline CDR1 and CDR2: SGHVS and FNYEAQ. Trimming left V 5 bases short and J 6 bases short, with 16 bases between. CDR3 protein: CASSVGVGFHGYTF. In DNA form, the CDR3 reads TGTGCCAGCAGCGTGGGCGTTGGGTTTCATGGCTACACCTTC.

This clonotype has just a few counts. The rearrangement links TRBV19 to TRBJ2-5; 7 nucleotides line up with TRBD1. Germline CDR1 reads LNHDA; CDR2 reads SQIVND (reference sequence). The length of the CDR3 is 13 residues. Trimming at V came to 4 bases and at J to 6 bases, leaving 5 bases not matched to a gene. The CDR3 coding sequence is TGTGCCAGTAGTAACTACAGGGGCAAGACCCAGTACTTC. Translated, it gives CASSNYRGKTQYF. Full variable domain (rest looked up from reference TRBV19 and TRBJ2-5): DGGITQSPKYLFRKEGQNVTLSCEQNLNHDAMYWYRQDPGQGLRLIYYSQIVNDFQKGDIAEGYSVSREKKESFPLTVTSAQKNPTAFYLCASSNYRGKTQYFGPGTRLLVL.

This clonotype was seen ten or more times. The chain recombines TRBV7-2 with TRBJ2-1; no reliable D call. This CDR3 has 15 residues. The V and J ends lost 5 bases and 12 bases respectively, with 23 bases between them. Germline V CDR1 and CDR2: SGHTA, FQGNSA. CDR3 in amino acids: CASSQYGSITTAQFF. CDR3 DNA sequence: TGTGCCAGCAGCCAATATGGCAGCATTACAACCGCGCAGTTCTTC.

The genes are TRBV20-1 and TRBJ2-7, with 7 bases aligning to TRBD1. The CDR3 contains 15 residues. V trimming: 0 bases; J trimming: 1 base; junction bases outside the gene matches: 6. From germline, CDR1 is DFQATT and CDR2 SNEGSKA (reference sequence). CDR3 in DNA: TGCAGTGCTAGAGAGCCCCCGGGACAGTCCTACGAGCAGTACTTC. Its protein product is CSAREPPGQSYEQYF.

A few counts support this clonotype. The chain carries TRBV19 and TRBJ2-7; 10 positions match TRBD1. J was trimmed by 4 bases and V by 7 bases; bases with no gene match: 7. Germline values: CDR1 LNHDA, CDR2 SQIVND (reference sequence). CDR3 length: 14 residues. The CDR3 DNA reads as TGTGCCAGTACTCCGGGACAGGGGCAGTACGAGCAGTACTTC. Its translation is CASTPGQGQYEQYF.

This clonotype showed up just a few times. The rearrangement uses TRBV4-3 and TRBJ2-3; D may be TRBD1 or TRBD2 (5 bases each). V was pared by 0 bases and J by 4 bases, with 8 bases between. CDR1 and CDR2 from the germline V gene are LGHNA and YSLEER. This CDR3 region has 14 residues. CDR3 protein: CASSQEEGSDTQYF. DNA of the CDR3: TGCGCCAGCAGCCAAGAAGAGGGGTCAGATACGCAGTATTTT.

This clonotype was observed a handful of times. The chain links TRBV11-2 to TRBJ2-7; 7 positions agree with TRBD1. CDR3 length: 17 amino acids. V lost 4 bases to trimming and J lost 7 bases; unmatched junction nucleotides: 19. From germline, CDR1 is SGHAT and CDR2 FQNNGV. CDR3 sequence: CASSSPQGLSHSGEQYF. In DNA, the CDR3 is TGTGCCAGCAGCTCCCCACAGGGGCTCTCACATTCGGGGGAGCAGTACTTC.

DNA for the CDR3: TGTGCCAGCAGTGAGTGGCTAGCGGGGGACTACGAGCAGTACTTC. It yields the protein CASSEWLAGDYEQYF. The chain uses TRBV2 and TRBJ2-7; 10 nucleotides match TRBD2. The CDR3 covers 15 residues. CDR1 and CDR2 (germline): SNHLY, FYNNEI. Trimming took 3 bases from V and 3 from J; bases not matched to a gene: 5.

This clonotype was recorded at least ten times. The chain is built from TRBV20-1 and TRBJ1-5; maybe TRBD1 (6 bases). Germline CDR1 reads DFQATT; CDR2 reads SNEGSKA (reference sequence). Trimming cost V 6 bases and J 2 bases, with 14 bases left between them. The CDR3 totals 14 residues. CDR3 sequence reads: CSAKTGFGNQPQHF. CDR3 coding DNA: TGCAGTGCCAAGACAGGATTCGGCAATCAGCCCCAGCATTTT.